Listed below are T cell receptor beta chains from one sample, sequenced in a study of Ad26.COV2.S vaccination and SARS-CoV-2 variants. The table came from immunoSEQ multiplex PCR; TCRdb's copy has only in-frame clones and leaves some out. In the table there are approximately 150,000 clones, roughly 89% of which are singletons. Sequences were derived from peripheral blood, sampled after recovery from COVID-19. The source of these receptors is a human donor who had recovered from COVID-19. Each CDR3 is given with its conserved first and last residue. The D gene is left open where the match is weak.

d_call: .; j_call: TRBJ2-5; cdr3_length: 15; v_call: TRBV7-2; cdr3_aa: CASSLPGVYQETQYF
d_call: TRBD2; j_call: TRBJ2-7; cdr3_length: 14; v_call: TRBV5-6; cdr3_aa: CASSPAGVGHEQYF
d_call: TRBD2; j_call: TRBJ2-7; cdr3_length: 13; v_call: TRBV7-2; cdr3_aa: CASSLAGRGEQYF
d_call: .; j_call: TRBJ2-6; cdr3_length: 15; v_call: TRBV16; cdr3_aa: CASSQLESGANVLTF
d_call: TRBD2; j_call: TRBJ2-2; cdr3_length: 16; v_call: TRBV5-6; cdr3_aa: CASSLATSANTGELFF
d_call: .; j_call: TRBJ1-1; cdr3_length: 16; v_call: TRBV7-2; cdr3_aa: CASSDGVWVMNTEAFF
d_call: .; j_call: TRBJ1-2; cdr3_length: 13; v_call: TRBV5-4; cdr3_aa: CASSFATNYGYTF
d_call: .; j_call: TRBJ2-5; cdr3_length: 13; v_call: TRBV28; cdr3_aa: CASIRYGGETQYF
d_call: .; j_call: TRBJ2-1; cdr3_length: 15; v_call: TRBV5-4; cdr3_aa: CASSLGAGMDNEQFF
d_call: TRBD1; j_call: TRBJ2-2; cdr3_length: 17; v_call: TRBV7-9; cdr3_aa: CASSPSYRGPEPGELFF
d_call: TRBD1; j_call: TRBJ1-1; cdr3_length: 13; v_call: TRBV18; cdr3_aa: CASSRQGGTEAFF
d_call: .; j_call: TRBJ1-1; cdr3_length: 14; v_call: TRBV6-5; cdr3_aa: CASSLAVSGTEAFF
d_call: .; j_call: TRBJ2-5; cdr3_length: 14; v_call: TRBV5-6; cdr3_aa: CASSLGWSQKTQYF
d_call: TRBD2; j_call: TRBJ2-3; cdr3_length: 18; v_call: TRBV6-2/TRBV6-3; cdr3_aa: CASSRGTSGGANTDTQYF
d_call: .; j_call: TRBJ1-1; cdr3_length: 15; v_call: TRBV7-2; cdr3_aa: CASSLSRLGNTEAFF
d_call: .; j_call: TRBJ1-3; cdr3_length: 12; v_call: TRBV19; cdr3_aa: CASSVDGNTIYF
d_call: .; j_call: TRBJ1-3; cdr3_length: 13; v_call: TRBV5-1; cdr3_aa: CASSFGSGNTIYF
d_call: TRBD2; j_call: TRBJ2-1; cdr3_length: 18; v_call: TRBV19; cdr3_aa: CASSFFSTGLAEYNEQFF
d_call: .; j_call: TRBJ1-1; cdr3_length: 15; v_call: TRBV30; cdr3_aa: CAWSQLRGGDTEAFF
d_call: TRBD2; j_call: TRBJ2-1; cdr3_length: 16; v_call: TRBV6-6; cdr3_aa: CASSYGGTTSYNEQFF
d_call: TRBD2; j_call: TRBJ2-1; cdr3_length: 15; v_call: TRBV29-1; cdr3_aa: CSVDRAGGFYNEQFF
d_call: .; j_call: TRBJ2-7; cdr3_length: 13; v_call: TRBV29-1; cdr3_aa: CSVATFVTYEQYF